These 30 T cell receptor beta chains were sequenced from one sample in a study of blood T cell repertoires in COVID-19. Assay used: immunoSEQ multiplex PCR; TCRdb lists only in-frame clones, some missing. The data contain approximately 300,000 clones, under 95% of them singletons. Sequenced input: PBMCs or T cells enriched from blood (not recorded which). Receptor source: a man in his fifties or sixties who had recovered from COVID-19.

The chain is built from TRBV28 and TRBJ1-5; TRBD1 matches at 7 bases. V was pared by 5 bases and J by 7 bases, with 2 bases of the junction left unmatched. The germline V gene has CDR1 MDHEN and CDR2 SYDVKM. This CDR3 has 12 residues. In DNA, the CDR3 is TGTGCCAGCAGTCAGGGGGGACAGCCCCAGCATTTT. It codes for CASSQGGQPQHF. Full variable domain (missing parts from reference TRBV28 and TRBJ1-5): DVKVTQSSRYLVKRTGEKVFLECVQDMDHENMFWYRQDPGLGLRLIYFSYDVKMKEKGDIPEGYSVSREKKERFSLILESASTNQTSMYLCASSQGGQPQHFGDGTRLSIL.

This chain uses TRBV10-1 with TRBJ2-7; tentatively, D is TRBD1 (6 bases). Germline V gene sequence: CDR1 WNHNN, CDR2 SYGVQD (reference sequence). The CDR3 runs to 13 residues. V lost 6 bases, J lost 2 bases, and 11 bases lay in between. The CDR3 protein is CASSQTGTYEQYF. For the CDR3, the DNA is TGCGCCAGCAGCCAGACAGGTACCTACGAGCAGTACTTC.

The V gene is TRBV7-2, the J gene TRBJ2-5; the match to TRBD2 covers 8 bases. This CDR3 has 15 residues. V shed 4 bases and J 3 bases; nucleotides not matched to a gene: 7. The germline gives CDR1 SGHTA, CDR2 FQGNSA. CDR3 coding DNA: TGTGCCAGCAGCTCCACTCGGGGGGGCGAAGAGACCCAGTACTTC. Its translation: CASSSTRGGEETQYF. Looking up the rest from reference TRBV7-2 and TRBJ2-5 gives the full variable domain: GAGVSQSPSNKVTEKGKDVELRCDPISGHTALYWYRQSLGQGLEFLIYFQGNSAPDKSGLPSDRFSAERTGGSVSTLTIQRTQQEDSAVYLCASSSTRGGEETQYFGPGTRLLVL.

The chain uses TRBV12-3 or TRBV12-4 and TRBJ1-5, with TRBD1 as a possible D gene (6 bases). Trimming stripped 6 bases from V and 15 bases from J, with 21 bases between. This CDR3 is 13 amino acids long. The CDR3 reads CASSHISEGVRHF. The CDR3 DNA reads TGTGCCAGCAGCCATATCTCCGAGGGGGTGAGGCATTTT.

V and J are TRBV3-1 (or the pseudogene TRBV3-2) and TRBJ1-2; D remains ambiguous. This CDR3 is 14 amino acids long. CDR1 is LGHDT and CDR2 is YNNKEL in the germline V gene (reference sequence). Between the trimmed V and J ends, which lost 4 bases and 9 bases, there was a span of 18 bases. For the CDR3, the DNA is TGTGCCAGCAGCCGATCCGGGAATCTCGATCGCTACACCTTC. Translating it yields CASSRSGNLDRYTF.

This clone came up a few times. This chain uses TRBV5-1 with TRBJ1-6; 7 bases fit TRBD1. Germline V gene lookup returns CDR1 SGHRS and CDR2 YFSETQ. This CDR3 contains 14 residues. The V gene end was trimmed by 0 bases and the J gene end by 7 bases; junction bases not matched to a gene: 1. CDR3 sequence: CASSLEGGNSPLHF. CDR3 nucleotide sequence: TGCGCCAGCAGCTTGGAAGGGGGCAATTCACCCCTCCACTTT.

CDR3 sequence reads: CASSDRDRGEKLFF. The CDR3 nucleotides are TGTGCCAGCAGCGACCGGGACAGGGGCGAAAAACTGTTTTTT. The V gene is TRBV9, the J gene TRBJ1-4; 10 bases line up with TRBD1. J gave up 8 bases and V 3 bases, and 4 bases lay outside the gene matches. The germline V gene encodes CDR1 SGDLS and CDR2 YYNGEE. CDR3 size: 14 residues.

This rearrangement joins TRBV6-5 to TRBJ1-1; 7 bases are shared with TRBD1. CDR3 size: 13 residues. The V gene's germline CDR1 is MNHEY and CDR2 SVGAGI. J lost 4 bases, V lost 7 bases, and 6 bases had no gene match. The chain's CDR3 is CASKGQAVTEAFF. The CDR3 DNA reads TGTGCCAGCAAAGGACAGGCGGTCACTGAAGCTTTCTTT.

The chain carries TRBV19 and TRBJ1-5; 7 bases match TRBD1. CDR3 length: 14 amino acids. Germline CDR1 and CDR2: LNHDA and SQIVND (reference sequence). V lost 5 bases and J lost 7; bases outside the gene matches: 8. DNA of the CDR3: TGTGCCAGTAGTCTCAACAGGGGTCGGCAGCCCCAGCATTTT. This codes for CASSLNRGRQPQHF.

This clone has more than one count but fewer than ten. This chain links TRBV10-3 with TRBJ2-5, with D maybe TRBD1 (5 bases). The CDR3 runs 16 residues. CDR1 and CDR2 (germline): ENHRY, SYGVKD. V dropped 2 bases and J dropped 4 bases, with 17 bases sitting between them. CDR3 nucleotides: TGTGCCATCAGTGAGGGGAAGGCAGGGTCTTCAGAGACCCAGTACTTC. Amino acid sequence: CAISEGKAGSSETQYF.

The V and J genes are TRBV19 and TRBJ2-7; the D gene is possibly TRBD2 (5 bases). Germline-derived CDR1 and CDR2 are LNHDA and SQIVND (reference sequence). CDR3 length equals 13 residues. With 3 bases removed from V and 5 bases from J, the gap between germline ends came to 11 bases. CDR3 in DNA: TGTGCCAGTAGTATTTCGGGGTCAGACGAGCAGTACTTC. It encodes CASSISGSDEQYF.

This sequence joins TRBV14 and TRBJ2-3, with D unresolved. Trimming cost V 0 bases and J 1 base, with 11 bases left between them. CDR1 and CDR2 from the germline V gene are SGHDN and FVKESK. This CDR3 has 16 amino acids. The CDR3 nucleotides are TGTGCCAGCAGCCAAGATCTCGGTCTCGGCACAGATACGCAGTATTTT. Translated: CASSQDLGLGTDTQYF.

Details on this clone: Different DNA sequences within this sample yield the same CDR3. This chain connects TRBV5-1 to TRBJ2-7; D is perhaps TRBD2 (6 bases). Germline CDR1 SGHRS, CDR2 YFSETQ. Deletions cut 0 bases from V and 5 bases from J, with 6 bases between. This CDR3 has 12 residues. The CDR3 sequence is CASSLAGDEQYF. CDR3 in DNA: TGCGCCAGCAGCTTGGCGGGGGACGAGCAGTACTTC.

The chain employs TRBV5-1 and TRBJ2-5; weak D call: TRBD1 (6 bases). The germline V and J ends were trimmed by 5 bases and 5 bases, with 19 bases remaining between them. Germline V CDR1 and CDR2: SGHRS, YFSETQ. CDR3 size: 15 residues. The CDR3, as DNA: TGCGCCAGCAGAGAACGAACACAGGGTCCGGAGACCCAGTACTTC. Its protein product is CASRERTQGPETQYF.

The V and J genes are TRBV18 and TRBJ1-1, with unresolved D. Trimming left V 3 bases short and J 6 bases short, with 20 bases between. The CDR3 loop spans 16 amino acids. Per the germline V gene, CDR1 is KGHSH and CDR2 is LQKENI. The CDR3 DNA sequence: TGTGCCAGCTCACCCACGAGCGGGTTGGGTACCGCTGAAGCTTTCTTT. It is translated as CASSPTSGLGTAEAFF.

The chain joins TRBV28 to TRBJ2-2, with 9 positions matching TRBD1. The CDR3 sequence is 14 residues long. The trim removed 7 bases at V and 6 bases at J, leaving 6 bases unmatched. Germline-derived CDR1 and CDR2 are MDHEN and SYDVKM. The CDR3 region has the DNA TGTGCCAGCAACCGGGACAGGGTTGCCGGGGAGCTGTTTTTT. It translates to CASNRDRVAGELFF.

The CDR3 nucleotides are TGTGCCAGCAGCTTAATGGGACAATTTGAGTACTTC. It encodes CASSLMGQFEYF. The chain links TRBV7-8 to TRBJ2-4; a weak D match, TRBD1 (6 bases). This CDR3 has 12 amino acids. Germline V gene lookup returns CDR1 SGHVS and CDR2 FQNEAQ. Trimming pared 2 bases from V and 14 bases from J, leaving 13 bases between. Full variable domain (outside the CDR3, taken from reference TRBV7-8 and TRBJ2-4): GAGVSQSPRYKVAKRGQDVALRCDPISGHVSLFWYQQALGQGPEFLTYFQNEAQLDKSGLPSDRFFAERPEGSVSTLKIQRTQQEDSAVYLCASSLMGQFEYFGAGTRLSVL.

The chain combines TRBV6-6 with TRBJ1-3; D call uncertain. This CDR3 contains 14 residues. V lost 0 bases, J lost 2 bases, and 5 bases lay in between. CDR1 is MNHNY and CDR2 is SVGAGI in the germline V gene (reference sequence). The CDR3: CASSYSTAGNTIYF. The CDR3, as DNA: TGTGCCAGCAGTTACTCGACTGCTGGAAACACCATATATTTT.

This CDR3 is CASSLDLGLGDVNEKLFF. Written as DNA, the CDR3 is TGTGCCAGCAGCTTAGACCTAGGTTTGGGAGATGTTAATGAAAAACTGTTTTTT. The chain employs TRBV11-2 and TRBJ1-4; D gene uncertain. There are 18 residues in the CDR3. Trimming cost V 0 bases and J 4 bases, with 18 bases left between them. CDR1 and CDR2 from the germline V gene are SGHAT and FQNNGV.

The CDR3 sequence is CASSRTGQGAAGYTF. Here the CDR3 DNA reads TGTGCCAGCAGCAGAACCGGACAGGGAGCTGCTGGCTACACCTTC. The V gene is TRBV7-6, the J gene TRBJ1-2, with 8 bases lining up with TRBD1. V lost 5 bases, J lost 7 bases, and 12 bases stayed unmatched. Per the germline V gene, CDR1 is SGHVS and CDR2 is FNYEAQ. The length of the CDR3 is 15 residues.

This chain uses TRBV6-1 with TRBJ1-4, with 8 bases lining up with TRBD1. With 0 bases clipped from V and 3 bases from J, the junction kept 6 bases outside the gene matches. The V gene's germline CDR1 is MNHNS and CDR2 SASEGT. The CDR3 has 17 amino acids. The CDR3 protein is CASSEAADRAPNEKLFF. CDR3 sequence (DNA): TGTGCCAGCAGTGAAGCAGCGGACAGGGCTCCTAATGAAAAACTGTTTTTT.

This clone has only one observation. The rearrangement joins TRBV5-1 to TRBJ1-3; D is ambiguous. Germline V lookup: CDR1 SGHRS, CDR2 YFSETQ. The V and J ends lost 0 bases and 0 bases respectively, with 10 bases between them. There are 16 residues in the CDR3. CDR3 protein: CASSLVLQSSGNTIYF. In DNA form, the CDR3 reads TGCGCCAGCAGCTTGGTTCTACAGAGCTCTGGAAACACCATATATTTT.

Of note for this clone: One end of the junction varies from germline; a read error may be responsible. This sequence joins TRBV7-7 and TRBJ2-5; 8 bases match TRBD2. Looked up from germline, CDR1 is SSHAT and CDR2 is FNYEAQ (reference sequence). This CDR3 region has 17 residues. The CDR3 bases are TGTGCTAGCAGCTTAGGGGCCGGGGGGGCCAACCAAGAGACCCAGTACTTC. This codes for CASSLGAGGANQETQYF. The full variable domain, rest sourced from reference TRBV7-7 and TRBJ2-5, is GAGVSQSPRYKVTKRGQDVTLRCDPISSHATLYWYQQALGQGPEFLTYFNYEAQPDKSGLPSDRFSAERPEGSISTLTIQRTEQRDSAMYRCASSLGAGGANQETQYFGPGTRLLVL.

This chain joins TRBV4-2 and TRBJ1-6; no reliable D call. Germline CDR1 reads LGHNA; CDR2 reads YNFKEQ. There are 19 residues in the CDR3. Trimming stripped 0 bases from V and 0 bases from J, with 15 bases between. The CDR3 spells CASSQDLLARSSYNSPLHF. The CDR3 region has the DNA TGTGCCAGCAGCCAAGATCTACTTGCCCGTAGCTCCTATAATTCACCCCTCCACTTT.

The chain employs TRBV6-1 and TRBJ2-3; D unclear. CDR1 MNHNS and CDR2 SASEGT come from the germline V gene. V lost 11 bases, J lost 4 bases, and 13 bases lay in between. This CDR3 comprises 12 residues. The CDR3 DNA sequence: TGTGCCTCCTCCCCGGGTCCAGATACGCAGTATTTT. Encoded protein: CASSPGPDTQYF.

This clone was counted once. The chain uses TRBV29-1 and TRBJ1-4; D is perhaps TRBD1 (6 bases). Germline loops: CDR1 SQVTM, CDR2 ANQGSEA. The CDR3 contains 14 residues. The CDR3 reads CSGRSGALNEKLFF. DNA for the CDR3: TGCAGTGGTCGGTCAGGGGCGCTTAATGAAAAACTGTTTTTT.

V gene TRBV28 combines with J gene TRBJ1-3; D is possibly TRBD1 (6 bases). This CDR3 is built from 14 residues. CDR1 is MDHEN and CDR2 is SYDVKM in the germline V gene. V lost 7 bases to trimming and J lost 4 bases, with 14 bases between them. The CDR3 region is CASNKQGSGNTIYF. CDR3 nucleotides: TGTGCCAGCAACAAACAGGGAAGCGGAAACACCATATATTTT.

This chain joins TRBV5-6 and TRBJ2-7; D is unclear. V lost 0 bases to trimming and J lost 0 bases, with 10 bases between them. This CDR3 has 15 amino acids. CDR1 SGHDT and CDR2 YYEEEE come from the germline V gene. The DNA of the CDR3 is TGTGCCAGCAGCTTGGTGTCGGTTAGCTCCTACGAGCAGTACTTC. Encoded protein: CASSLVSVSSYEQYF.

This chain joins TRBV27 and TRBJ2-5, with D possibly TRBD2 on 6 matching bases. V lost 4 bases to trimming and J lost 5 bases, with 14 bases between them. CDR3 size: 14 residues. The germline V gene has CDR1 MNHEY and CDR2 SMNVEV (reference sequence). The CDR3 loop is CASSSFMGRETQYF. CDR3 nucleotides: TGTGCCAGCAGTTCGTTTATGGGGAGGGAGACCCAGTACTTC.

The gene calls are TRBV13 and TRBJ1-1; no clear D gene. Germline V gene data show CDR1 as PRHDT and CDR2 as FYEKMQ (reference sequence). V dropped 5 bases and J dropped 5 bases, with 15 bases sitting between them. This CDR3 spans 14 amino acids. CDR3 region: CASSKQTGRTEAFF. DNA of the CDR3: TGTGCCAGCAGCAAACAAACGGGGAGGACTGAAGCTTTCTTT.